Below are 30 T cell receptor beta chains sequenced from a single sample in a study of shared clonotypes between healthy human individuals. TCRdb's table, derived via immunoSEQ multiplex PCR, lists solely in-frame clones and lacks some. The sample records around 700,000 clones, about 74% being singletons. Input material: memory CD4+ T cells sorted from blood. Subset indicated: CD45RA-negative fraction. The receptor set was obtained from a woman younger than 45 in good health.

This clone was seen a few times. V is TRBV5-4 and J is TRBJ1-3; TRBD1 aligns across 9 bases. Germline trimming cut 4 bases from V and 0 bases from J; bases unmatched to any gene: 8. The CDR3 has 17 residues. In germline, CDR1 is SGHNT, CDR2 YYREEE (reference sequence). CDR3: CASSGDRARSSGNTIYF. CDR3 in DNA: TGTGCCAGCAGCGGGGACAGGGCCAGGAGCTCTGGAAACACCATATATTTT.

This clone has a single count. The V and J genes are TRBV5-1 and TRBJ2-7; D perhaps matches TRBD1 (5 bases). CDR3 length: 17 amino acids. The V gene's germline CDR1 is SGHRS and CDR2 YFSETQ. The germline V and J ends were trimmed by 5 bases and 4 bases, with 25 bases remaining between them. The CDR3 here is CASRHDSASRTYYEQYF. The CDR3 DNA reads as TGCGCCAGCAGACACGACAGTGCAAGCCGAACCTATTACGAGCAGTACTTC.

This chain uses TRBV29-1 with TRBJ2-1, with TRBD1 as a possible D gene (6 bases). V was pared by 3 bases and J by 0 bases, with 21 bases between. The CDR3 has 18 residues. The V gene's germline CDR1 is SQVTM and CDR2 ANQGSEA. The CDR3 nucleotides are TGCAGCGTTGAGGGGGCCGAGCCGAGCGGTAACTCCTACAATGAGCAGTTCTTC. Encoded protein: CSVEGAEPSGNSYNEQFF.

This clone occurred a few times. The chain couples TRBV11-2 to TRBJ2-7; weak D call: TRBD1 (5 bases). The CDR3 is 14 residues long. Germline V gene lookup returns CDR1 SGHAT and CDR2 FQNNGV. Trimming cost V 5 bases and J 9 bases, with 20 bases left between them. CDR3 protein: CASSPTRTYLGQYF. DNA of the CDR3: TGTGCCAGCAGCCCGACTCGGACATATCTAGGGCAGTACTTC.

V usage is TRBV7-8 and J usage is TRBJ2-7, with TRBD2 identical over 13 bases. J gave up 3 bases and V 4 bases, and 6 bases lay outside the gene matches. CDR3 length equals 16 residues. CDR1 is SGHVS, CDR2 FQNEAQ, per germline. Here the CDR3 DNA reads TGTGCCAGCAGCTCCACCGGGACTAGCGGGAACTACGAGCAGTACTTC. Its protein is CASSSTGTSGNYEQYF.

This clone was detected many times. V gene TRBV5-8 combines with J gene TRBJ1-5; TRBD1 agrees at 7 bases. Germline V gene sequence: CDR1 SGHTS, CDR2 YDEGEE. J lost 0 bases, V lost 2 bases, and 8 bases had no gene match. The CDR3 is 17 amino acids. CDR3 nucleotides: TGTGCCAGCAGCTTAACCACCGGGACAGATAGCAATCAGCCCCAGCATTTT. Its translation is CASSLTTGTDSNQPQHF.

J is TRBJ1-1 and V is TRBV30; D is ambiguous. Trimming pared 0 bases from V and 0 bases from J, leaving 8 bases between. The length of the CDR3 is 14 residues. Per germline, CDR1 GTSNPN and CDR2 SVGIG (reference sequence). This CDR3 reads CAWSVWQLNTEAFF. CDR3 nucleotide sequence: TGTGCCTGGAGTGTCTGGCAGCTGAACACTGAAGCTTTCTTT.

V gene TRBV5-1 combines with J gene TRBJ2-5, with D possibly matching TRBD2 (5 bases). The CDR3 loop spans 16 amino acids. Trimming shortened V by 0 bases and J by 5 bases, and 17 bases separated the two germline ends. Germline assignment: CDR1 SGHRS and CDR2 YFSETQ. The CDR3 loop is CASSLVRGSPPETQYF. The CDR3 region has the DNA TGCGCCAGCAGCTTGGTTCGGGGATCGCCCCCGGAGACCCAGTACTTC.

This chain links TRBV7-2 with TRBJ2-4; D might be TRBD1 or TRBD2, each matching 5 bases. CDR3 length: 11 amino acids. Trimming took off 5 bases at V and 12 bases at J, with 11 bases between the two ends. In germline, CDR1 is SGHTA, CDR2 FQGNSA. The CDR3 DNA follows: TGTGCCAGCAGCCCCAAGGGACGTCAGTACTTC. Its protein is CASSPKGRQYF. Complete variable domain (other parts from reference TRBV7-2 and TRBJ2-4): GAGVSQSPSNKVTEKGKDVELRCDPISGHTALYWYRQSLGQGLEFLIYFQGNSAPDKSGLPSDRFSAERTGGSVSTLTIQRTQQEDSAVYLCASSPKGRQYFGAGTRLSVL.

Comment on this clone: At the DNA level, this CDR3 is encoded by other sequences in the same sample as well. The chain links TRBV2 to TRBJ2-5; the D is unclear. Trimming stripped 3 bases from V and 5 bases from J, with 7 bases between. Germline assignment: CDR1 SNHLY and CDR2 FYNNEI. The CDR3 loop spans 12 amino acids. DNA for the CDR3: TGTGCCAGCAGTGAGCGCCGGGAGACCCAGTACTTC. Translated, it gives CASSERRETQYF.

The chain is built from TRBV2 and TRBJ2-3, with TRBD1 matching over 7 bases. Germline CDR1 reads SNHLY; CDR2 reads FYNNEI. Unmatched junction bases numbered 9, after V lost 8 bases and J lost 1 base. This CDR3 region has 15 residues. In DNA, the CDR3 is TGTGCCAGCGGGGAGTTCGGGACAGGCACAGATACGCAGTATTTT. This encodes CASGEFGTGTDTQYF.

V gene TRBV28 combines with J gene TRBJ1-2; tentatively, D is TRBD1 (6 bases). The length of the CDR3 is 16 residues. Germline lookup yields CDR1 MDHEN and CDR2 SYDVKM. With 5 bases removed from V and 8 bases from J, the gap between germline ends came to 24 bases. CDR3 bases: TGTGCCAGCAGTCCCTTGCTTATGGGGGCCCTGGGGGGCTACACCTTC. It encodes CASSPLLMGALGGYTF.

The chain couples TRBV19 to TRBJ2-2, with D tentatively TRBD1 or TRBD2 (5 bases each). CDR1 is LNHDA, CDR2 SQIVND, per germline (reference sequence). This CDR3 is 17 amino acids long. The V end was cut by 3 bases, the J end by 2 bases, with 16 bases between. The CDR3 region is CASSMTGRQPNTGELFF. Written as DNA, the CDR3 is TGTGCCAGTAGTATGACGGGACGGCAACCCAACACCGGGGAGCTGTTTTTT.

The chain couples TRBV28 to TRBJ1-5, with D unresolved. Trimming shortened V by 7 bases and J by 4 bases, and 14 bases separated the two germline ends. The CDR3 has 14 residues. Germline CDR1 reads MDHEN; CDR2 reads SYDVKM. CDR3 in amino acids: CASNSPRGNQPQHF. CDR3 in DNA: TGTGCCAGCAACAGCCCGCGGGGAAATCAGCCCCAGCATTTT.

This clone was observed a single time. Other nucleotide sequences from this sample produce the same CDR3. The chain joins TRBV2 to TRBJ2-3; 7 bases map to TRBD2. Germline V gene data show CDR1 as SNHLY and CDR2 as FYNNEI. J lost 7 bases, V lost 4 bases, and 2 bases had no gene match. This CDR3 has 12 amino acids. The chain's CDR3 is CASSAGGNTQYF. CDR3 DNA sequence: TGTGCCAGCAGTGCGGGGGGTAATACGCAGTATTTT.

This clone has more than one count but fewer than ten. The chain has TRBV6-5 and TRBJ2-7; the match to TRBD2 covers 10 bases. Germline V gene data show CDR1 as MNHEY and CDR2 as SVGAGI. The trim removed 11 bases at V and 3 bases at J, leaving 13 bases unmatched. This CDR3 is built from 15 residues. The CDR3 region has the DNA TGTGCCTCCGCAAGGGGACTAGCGTCGAACTACGAGCAGTACTTC. Amino acids: CASARGLASNYEQYF.

This chain joins TRBV2 and TRBJ2-7; tentatively, D is TRBD2 (5 bases). V shed 6 bases and J shed 0 bases, with 12 bases lying between them. The CDR3 has 14 amino acids. The germline gives CDR1 SNHLY, CDR2 FYNNEI. The CDR3 DNA sequence: TGTGCCAGCAGAAGCGGCCTAAGCTCCTACGAGCAGTACTTC. This codes for CASRSGLSSYEQYF.

The chain employs TRBV9 and TRBJ2-3, with D maybe TRBD2 (5 bases). Germline CDR1 and CDR2: SGDLS and YYNGEE. Trimming took off 6 bases at V and 4 bases at J, with 15 bases between the two ends. CDR3 length equals 14 residues. CDR3 region: CASKRKGGADTQYF. The CDR3 nucleotides read TGTGCCAGCAAAAGAAAAGGAGGAGCAGATACGCAGTATTTT. The full variable domain, its missing parts supplied by reference TRBV9 and TRBJ2-3, is DSGVTQTPKHLITATGQRVTLRCSPRSGDLSVYWYQQSLDQGLQFLIQYYNGEERAKGNILERFSAQQFPDLHSELNLSSLELGDSALYFCASKRKGGADTQYFGPGTRLTVL.

The V call is TRBV15, the J call TRBJ2-5, with TRBD2 identical over 7 bases. CDR3 length: 17 residues. V shed 0 bases, J shed 10 bases, and the junction held 17 bases outside the gene matches. The germline gives CDR1 LNHNV, CDR2 YYDKDF (reference sequence). CDR3 sequence: CATSRDGEAPRSGGQYF. CDR3 nucleotides: TGTGCCACCAGCAGAGATGGAGAGGCGCCGAGGTCGGGGGGCCAGTACTTC.

V is TRBV5-1 and J is TRBJ2-6; TRBD1 aligns across 7 bases. The junction had 2 bases not matched to a gene; V was cut back by 0 bases and J by 2 bases. Germline CDR1 is SGHRS and CDR2 is YFSETQ. The CDR3 contains 16 residues. In DNA, the CDR3 is TGCGCCAGCAGCTTGGCCGGGACAGCTGGGGCCAACGTCCTGACTTTC. This gives the protein CASSLAGTAGANVLTF.

The sample holds a few counts of this clone. V and J are TRBV19 and TRBJ2-3; no reliable D call. Germline CDR1 and CDR2: LNHDA and SQIVND (reference sequence). The CDR3 is 16 residues long. V lost 4 bases and J 2 bases, leaving 16 bases between the germline ends. The CDR3 region is CASSTRFAENTDTQYF. CDR3 sequence (DNA): TGTGCCAGTAGTACCCGTTTTGCGGAGAACACAGATACGCAGTATTTT.

This chain uses TRBV5-6 with TRBJ1-2; D is possibly TRBD1 (5 bases). CDR1 is SGHDT and CDR2 is YYEEEE in the germline V gene. The V end was cut by 0 bases, the J end by 4 bases, with 10 bases between. The CDR3 length is 14 residues. CDR3 amino acids: CASSLGGRTYGYTF. The CDR3, as DNA: TGTGCCAGCAGCTTGGGGGGACGGACCTATGGCTACACCTTC.

Points on this clone: Other DNA sequences of this sample code for an identical CDR3. The chain recombines TRBV18 with TRBJ2-5, with no clear D. The CDR3 runs to 14 residues. CDR1 is KGHSH and CDR2 is LQKENI in the germline V gene. Trimming took 3 bases from V and 2 from J, leaving 10 bases between them. CDR3 region: CASSPPHGQETQYF. As DNA, the CDR3 is TGTGCCAGCTCACCCCCGCACGGGCAAGAGACCCAGTACTTC.

The chain carries TRBV2 and TRBJ1-5; TRBD1 is a possible D gene (5 bases). This CDR3 contains 14 residues. Germline CDR1 and CDR2: SNHLY and FYNNEI. Trimming shortened V by 7 bases and J by 2 bases, and 12 bases separated the two germline ends. The CDR3 coding sequence is TGTGCCAGCACCCGAACGGGGGGCAATCAGCCCCAGCATTTT. Translation: CASTRTGGNQPQHF.

The chain has TRBV7-9 and TRBJ2-5; no definite D call. The germline V gene encodes CDR1 SEHNR and CDR2 FQNEAQ (reference sequence). Deletions cut 5 bases from V and 7 bases from J, with 8 bases between. This CDR3 contains 11 residues. The CDR3 coding sequence is TGTGCCAGCAGCGAAACGGGGACCCAGTACTTC. Protein product: CASSETGTQYF.

The gene calls are TRBV29-1 and TRBJ2-4; D assignment may be TRBD1 or TRBD2 (5 bases each). The CDR3 runs 13 residues. V lost 4 bases, J lost 6 bases, and 13 bases lay in between. Germline V gene sequence: CDR1 SQVTM, CDR2 ANQGSEA. The CDR3 DNA sequence: TGCAGCGTTGCCCAGGGTGCGGGAAACATTCAGTACTTC. It encodes CSVAQGAGNIQYF.

The CDR3 nucleotides are TGCAGCGTTGGGGTAGGGTCCCACGAGCAGTACTTC. It translates to CSVGVGSHEQYF. The chain links TRBV29-1 to TRBJ2-7; D uncertain. The germline V gene encodes CDR1 SQVTM and CDR2 ANQGSEA. V lost 4 bases and J lost 5, with 12 bases in between. The CDR3 has 12 amino acids.

This clone has only a few counts. The V gene is TRBV27, the J gene TRBJ2-3, with 7 bases aligning to TRBD1. V shed 4 bases, J shed 3 bases, and the junction held 7 bases outside the gene matches. The CDR3 extends over 15 amino acids. In germline, CDR1 is MNHEY, CDR2 SMNVEV (reference sequence). CDR3 DNA: TGTGCCAGCAGTTCCCACAGGGGACGTACAGATACGCAGTATTTT. It is translated as CASSSHRGRTDTQYF.

This clone was counted a few times. This CDR3 is also generated by other DNA sequences in the sample. This chain connects TRBV2 to TRBJ2-7, with 9 positions matching TRBD2. The trim removed 8 bases at V and 3 bases at J, leaving 5 bases unmatched. The CDR3 has 13 residues. Germline lookup yields CDR1 SNHLY and CDR2 FYNNEI. The CDR3 loop reads CASAAGGSYEQYF. CDR3 sequence (DNA): TGTGCCAGCGCGGCGGGAGGGAGCTACGAGCAGTACTTC.

As regards this clone: Other DNA sequences from this sample encode an identical CDR3 as well. The V gene is TRBV5-1, the J gene TRBJ1-5; 7 nucleotides agree with TRBD1. Trimming removed 1 base from V and 1 base from J; junction bases left unmatched: 2. CDR1 and CDR2 (germline): SGHRS, YFSETQ. The CDR3 covers 15 residues. For the CDR3, the DNA is TGCGCCAGCAGCTTGACAGGGGAAAGCAATCAGCCCCAGCATTTT. Protein product: CASSLTGESNQPQHF.